These 13 T cell receptor beta chains originate from one sample sequenced in a study of shared clonotypes between healthy human individuals (dated by TCRdb to 2020 to 2021). Receptor libraries were prepared by the immunoSEQ multiplex PCR assay. The table was pulled from immuneACCESS by TCRdb, which kept in-frame rearrangements only. Such tables lose some clones; where checked, under half of the loss comes from unresolved V genes, and the rest has no known cause. The sample yields 2.3 million or so clones; just over 90% were counted once. The ten largest clonotypes hold about 0.39% of the sample. The sequencing input was naive CD4+ T cells from PBMCs. In the paper's terms, the cell subset or site label means: CD45RA+ positively selected. These receptor sequences come from a man in his late teens or twenties in good health. Some clones in this sample may be carry-over from other donors' samples.

The CDR3 DNA reads as TGTGCCAGCAGCTCCAGCGGGACGCTCTCCTACGAGCAGTACTTC. It is translated as CASSSSGTLSYEQYF. The V call is TRBV13, the J call TRBJ2-7, with 7 nucleotides matching TRBD2. Losses at the gene ends were 4 bases for V and 0 bases for J; bases not matched to a gene: 6. CDR1 and CDR2 (germline): PRHDT, FYEKMQ (reference sequence). The CDR3 totals 15 residues.

The genes are TRBV29-1 and TRBJ2-1, with 10 bases lining up with TRBD2. The length of the CDR3 is 15 residues. Germline values: CDR1 SQVTM, CDR2 ANQGSEA. The V and J ends lost 4 bases and 2 bases, in that order; junction bases with no gene match: 5. Written as DNA, the CDR3 is TGCAGCGTTGGGACTAGCGGACACCCCTACAATGAGCAGTTCTTC. This codes for CSVGTSGHPYNEQFF.

This chain links TRBV6-1 with TRBJ2-4; the D call may be TRBD1 or TRBD2 (6 bases each). The germline V gene encodes CDR1 MNHNS and CDR2 SASEGT. V was cut by 3 bases and J by 0 bases, with 12 bases left in between. This CDR3 is built from 16 residues. CDR3 in amino acids: CASSEPGALAKNIQYF. In DNA form, the CDR3 reads TGTGCCAGCAGTGAGCCGGGGGCGTTAGCCAAAAACATTCAGTACTTC.

For this clone: Other DNA sequences in the same sample also yield this CDR3. The chain recombines TRBV29-1 with TRBJ2-2; D uncertain. The V and J ends lost 3 bases and 5 bases respectively, with 7 bases between them. Germline V gene data show CDR1 as SQVTM and CDR2 as ANQGSEA. This CDR3 is built from 12 residues. The CDR3, as DNA: TGCAGCGTTGACGGGTCAACCGGGGAGCTGTTTTTT. This translates into CSVDGSTGELFF.

This rearrangement joins TRBV6-5 to TRBJ2-7, with 7 bases aligning to TRBD1. The CDR3 totals 13 residues. The V segment lost 6 bases and the J segment 5 bases; nucleotides outside the gene matches: 7. Germline CDR1 is MNHEY and CDR2 is SVGAGI. CDR3 protein: CASRRATGHEQYF. The CDR3 DNA sequence: TGTGCCAGCAGAAGGGCGACAGGGCACGAGCAGTACTTC.

Regarding this clone: Additional DNA sequences in this sample encode the identical CDR3. The chain couples TRBV5-1 to TRBJ2-6, with D possibly being TRBD1 or TRBD2 (5 bases each). The CDR3 is 15 residues long. Trimming took 4 bases from V and 1 from J, leaving 9 bases between them. In germline, CDR1 is SGHRS, CDR2 YFSETQ. DNA of the CDR3: TGCGCCAGCAGCCCATGGGGGTCTGGGGCCAACGTCCTGACTTTC. Its protein is CASSPWGSGANVLTF.

This chain connects TRBV27 to TRBJ1-5, with D possibly being TRBD1 (5 bases). Per germline, CDR1 MNHEY and CDR2 SMNVEV (reference sequence). With 5 bases removed from V and 5 bases from J, the gap between germline ends came to 10 bases. The CDR3 extends over 13 amino acids. CDR3 coding DNA: TGTGCCAGCAGTGGCAGGGAGGATCAGCCCCAGCATTTT. This codes for CASSGREDQPQHF.

This chain uses TRBV11-3 with TRBJ2-2; 9 bases match TRBD1. CDR3 size: 16 residues. CDR1 SGHNT and CDR2 YENEEA come from the germline V gene. J gave up 7 bases and V 5 bases, and 11 bases lay outside the gene matches. CDR3 nucleotide sequence: TGTGCCAGCAGCGCTACCGGGACAGGGTTGTTCGGGGAGCTGTTTTTT. This sequence encodes CASSATGTGLFGELFF. Complete variable domain (other parts from reference TRBV11-3 and TRBJ2-2): EAGVVQSPRYKIIEKKQPVAFWCNPISGHNTLYWYLQNLGQGPELLIRYENEEAVDDSQLPKDRFSAERLKGVDSTLKIQPAELGDSAVYLCASSATGTGLFGELFFGEGSRLTVL.

This chain links TRBV6-5 with TRBJ1-5; the D is unclear. Germline V CDR1 and CDR2: MNHEY, SVGAGI. Trimming pared 6 bases from V and 3 bases from J, leaving 15 bases between. The CDR3 loop spans 15 amino acids. CDR3 protein: CASSRRRESNQPQHF. CDR3 sequence (DNA): TGTGCCAGCAGCCGACGCCGGGAGTCCAATCAGCCCCAGCATTTT.

This clone was counted once. The chain links TRBV2 to TRBJ1-5; 7 bases are shared with TRBD1. The germline V gene encodes CDR1 SNHLY and CDR2 FYNNEI. The V segment lost 4 bases and the J segment 4 bases; nucleotides outside the gene matches: 7. The CDR3 runs to 15 residues. The CDR3 reads CASSGVTGRNQPQHF. The CDR3 nucleotides are TGTGCCAGCAGTGGTGTGACAGGGCGAAATCAGCCCCAGCATTTT.

As DNA, the CDR3 is TGTGCTAGTGCCCAGGGGAGGGAGACCCAGTACTTC. It is translated as CASAQGRETQYF. The chain uses TRBV12-5 and TRBJ2-5; tentatively, D is TRBD1 or TRBD2 (6 bases each). The CDR3 consists of 12 residues. V lost 7 bases to trimming and J lost 5 bases, with 11 bases between them. CDR1 is LGHNT, CDR2 FRNRAP, per germline.

In its sample, this clone was seen once. The chain couples TRBV11-3 to TRBJ2-1; the match to TRBD2 covers 8 bases. Looked up from germline, CDR1 is SGHNT and CDR2 is YENEEA. V lost 1 base, J lost 5 bases, and 7 bases stayed unmatched. This CDR3 has 16 residues. The CDR3 nucleotides read TGTGCCAGCAGCTTAGCGTGGGCGGGAGGCCACAATGAGCAGTTCTTC. It specifies CASSLAWAGGHNEQFF.

The chain carries TRBV15 and TRBJ1-1; 9 nucleotides align to TRBD1. This CDR3 spans 16 amino acids. Germline-derived CDR1 and CDR2 are LNHNV and YYDKDF (reference sequence). J lost 10 bases, V lost 1 base, and 13 bases had no gene match. CDR3 in amino acids: CATSRASSGQGSPAFF. The CDR3 DNA is TGTGCCACCAGCAGAGCTTCCTCCGGACAGGGGTCGCCAGCTTTCTTT. The variable domain in full, completed from reference TRBV15 and TRBJ1-1, reads DAMVIQNPRYQVTQFGKPVTLSCSQTLNHNVMYWYQQKSSQAPKLLFHYYDKDFNNEADTPDNFQSRRPNTSFCFLDIRSPGLGDTAMYLCATSRASSGQGSPAFFGQGTRLTVV.